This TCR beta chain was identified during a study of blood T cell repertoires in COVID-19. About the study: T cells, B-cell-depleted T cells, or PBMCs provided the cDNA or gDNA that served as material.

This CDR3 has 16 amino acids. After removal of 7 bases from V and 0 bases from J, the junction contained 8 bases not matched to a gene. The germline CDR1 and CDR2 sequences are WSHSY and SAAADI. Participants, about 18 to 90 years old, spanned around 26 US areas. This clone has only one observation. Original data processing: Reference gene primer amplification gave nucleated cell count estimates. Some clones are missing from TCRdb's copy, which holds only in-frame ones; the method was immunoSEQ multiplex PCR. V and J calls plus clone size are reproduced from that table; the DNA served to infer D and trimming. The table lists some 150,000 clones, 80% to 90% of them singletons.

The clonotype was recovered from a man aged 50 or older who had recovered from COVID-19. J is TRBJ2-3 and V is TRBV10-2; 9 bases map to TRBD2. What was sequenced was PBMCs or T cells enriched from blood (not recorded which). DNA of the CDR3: TGCGCCAGCAAGGGAGGCGGGGGGGCTAGCACAGATACGCAGTATTTT. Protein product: CASKGGGGASTDTQYF.